The 16 T cell receptor beta chains given below trace back to one sample, sequenced in a study of T cell responses to AZD1222 COVID-19 vaccine. Produced via immunoSEQ multiplex PCR; TCRdb's table is partial and in-frame only. The table records about 140,000 clones, more than 80% of them present only once. Specimen: peripheral blood, collected on day 0 of AZD1222 vaccination. These receptors were obtained from an adult in good health.

This clone was seen a handful of times. The chain combines TRBV25-1 with TRBJ1-1, with 11 bases matching TRBD1. CDR1 is MGHDK and CDR2 is SYGVNS in the germline V gene. The junction had 10 bases not matched to a gene; V was cut back by 3 bases and J by 4 bases. CDR3 length equals 17 residues. This CDR3 is CASSEPSRDRGGTEAFF. CDR3 coding DNA: TGTGCCAGCAGTGAGCCCTCACGGGACAGGGGGGGCACTGAAGCTTTCTTT.

The CDR3 DNA reads TGCGCCAGCAGCCAACCACTAGCGGGAGGGAGGGTCTCCTACAATGAGCAGTTCTTC. Its protein is CASSQPLAGGRVSYNEQFF. The rearrangement uses TRBV4-1 and TRBJ2-1, with 13 nucleotides matching TRBD2. From germline, CDR1 is MGHRA and CDR2 YSYEKL. The CDR3 totals 19 residues. V shed 2 bases and J 0 bases; nucleotides not matched to a gene: 7.

This chain links TRBV12-3 or TRBV12-4 with TRBJ2-3; D uncertain. The length of the CDR3 is 11 residues. V lost 3 bases to trimming and J lost 11 bases, with 9 bases between them. CDR3 sequence reads: CASSLGNRQYF. The CDR3, as DNA: TGTGCCAGCAGTTTGGGGAACAGGCAGTATTTT.

The chain links TRBV7-9 to TRBJ2-7, with 7 nucleotides matching TRBD1. The CDR3 extends over 16 amino acids. Germline-derived CDR1 and CDR2 are SEHNR and FQNEAQ (reference sequence). Unmatched junction bases numbered 12, after V lost 5 bases and J lost 2 bases. This chain's CDR3 is CASSRPGQWGTYEQYF. DNA for the CDR3: TGTGCCAGCAGCCGTCCGGGACAGTGGGGCACCTACGAGCAGTACTTC.

CDR3 protein: CASSQLLRGRRTNQPQHF. CDR3 DNA sequence: TGCGCCAGCAGCCAACTACTTAGGGGAAGGCGTACCAATCAGCCCCAGCATTTT. The chain employs TRBV4-1 and TRBJ1-5, with TRBD1 as a possible D gene (5 bases). V was trimmed by 2 bases and J by 3 bases, leaving 20 bases between them. There are 18 residues in the CDR3. The V gene's germline CDR1 is MGHRA and CDR2 YSYEKL.

The chain has TRBV19 and TRBJ1-6; tentatively, D is TRBD1 (5 bases). Trimming shortened V by 1 base and J by 10 bases, and 20 bases separated the two germline ends. This CDR3 comprises 17 residues. Germline CDR1 LNHDA, CDR2 SQIVND (reference sequence). The CDR3 region is CASSIGSDRPTRSPLHF. The CDR3 coding sequence is TGTGCCAGTAGTATAGGGTCCGACAGACCGACAAGATCACCCCTCCACTTT.

The chain carries TRBV19 and TRBJ2-1; D might be TRBD2 (6 bases). The CDR3 contains 13 residues. The germline V and J ends were trimmed by 4 bases and 7 bases, with 11 bases remaining between them. CDR1 and CDR2 (germline): LNHDA, SQIVND (reference sequence). The CDR3 spells CASSRDSSNEQFF. Written as DNA, the CDR3 is TGTGCCAGTAGTAGGGACTCGTCTAATGAGCAGTTCTTC. The variable domain in full, with the rest retrieved from reference TRBV19 and TRBJ2-1, is DGGITQSPKYLFRKEGQNVTLSCEQNLNHDAMYWYRQDPGQGLRLIYYSQIVNDFQKGDIAEGYSVSREKKESFPLTVTSAQKNPTAFYLCASSRDSSNEQFFGPGTRLTVL.

The rearrangement uses TRBV19 and TRBJ1-1, with 8 bases identical to TRBD1. V lost 5 bases and J lost 11; bases outside the gene matches: 10. Germline-derived CDR1 and CDR2 are LNHDA and SQIVND (reference sequence). This CDR3 has 13 amino acids. CDR3 protein: CASSGTGQGLAFF. CDR3 nucleotides: TGTGCCAGTAGTGGAACAGGACAGGGTTTGGCTTTCTTT.

The chain couples TRBV7-8 to TRBJ1-2; D ambiguous. The CDR3 runs 15 residues. The V gene's germline CDR1 is SGHVS and CDR2 FQNEAQ. The germline V and J ends were trimmed by 5 bases and 5 bases, with 18 bases remaining between them. The DNA of the CDR3 is TGTGCCAGCAGCCCAAGCCGGGCCAGCCCTTATGGCTACACCTTC. Protein product: CASSPSRASPYGYTF.

CDR3 amino acids: CASSQAAGTTETQYF. DNA of the CDR3: TGTGCCAGCAGCCAAGCTGCCGGGACTACGGAGACCCAGTACTTC. V usage is TRBV4-2 and J usage is TRBJ2-5; 7 bases fit TRBD2. The germline V gene encodes CDR1 LGHNA and CDR2 YNFKEQ. After removal of 1 base from V and 5 bases from J, the junction contained 7 bases not matched to a gene. The length of the CDR3 is 15 residues.

This clone was detected a few times. This sequence joins TRBV28 and TRBJ2-3; 7 nucleotides match TRBD2. The CDR3 covers 16 residues. The germline CDR1 and CDR2 sequences are MDHEN and SYDVKM. With V trimmed by 4 bases and J by 4 bases, 11 bases remained unmatched. The CDR3 bases are TGTGCCAGCAGTTCCCAAAGGGGCGGGAGCGCAGATACGCAGTATTTT. This gives the protein CASSSQRGGSADTQYF. The whole variable domain, filled in from reference TRBV28 and TRBJ2-3, reads DVKVTQSSRYLVKRTGEKVFLECVQDMDHENMFWYRQDPGLGLRLIYFSYDVKMKEKGDIPEGYSVSREKKERFSLILESASTNQTSMYLCASSSQRGGSADTQYFGPGTRLTVL.

This clone occurred a few times. The V gene is TRBV25-1, the J gene TRBJ2-7; TRBD1 is a possible D gene (6 bases). The CDR3 sequence is 14 residues long. Per the germline V gene, CDR1 is MGHDK and CDR2 is SYGVNS. V gave up 1 base and J gave up 5 bases, with 12 bases separating them. This chain's CDR3 is CASSEWARGHEQYF. DNA for the CDR3: TGTGCCAGCAGTGAATGGGCCAGGGGCCACGAGCAGTACTTC.

V is TRBV7-2 and J is TRBJ2-5; TRBD2 agrees at 9 bases. The CDR3 has 16 amino acids. CDR1 is SGHTA and CDR2 is FQGNSA in the germline V gene. J gave up 5 bases and V 3 bases, and 10 bases lay outside the gene matches. The DNA of the CDR3 is TGTGCCAGCAGCTTGTCTGCGGGAGGGATACGGGAGACCCAGTACTTC. Protein: CASSLSAGGIRETQYF. The full variable domain, rest sourced from reference TRBV7-2 and TRBJ2-5, is GAGVSQSPSNKVTEKGKDVELRCDPISGHTALYWYRQSLGQGLEFLIYFQGNSAPDKSGLPSDRFSAERTGGSVSTLTIQRTQQEDSAVYLCASSLSAGGIRETQYFGPGTRLLVL.

On this clone itself: The sample contains more than one DNA sequence encoding this CDR3. The V and J genes are TRBV19 and TRBJ2-1, with TRBD2 as a possible D gene (6 bases). Trimming pared 3 bases from V and 0 bases from J, leaving 9 bases between. The CDR3 is 15 residues long. Germline lookup yields CDR1 LNHDA and CDR2 SQIVND (reference sequence). The CDR3 loop reads CASSIAGSSYNEQFF. CDR3 bases: TGTGCCAGTAGTATCGCGGGGAGCTCCTACAATGAGCAGTTCTTC.

The chain employs TRBV4-1 and TRBJ1-3, with D possibly TRBD1 on 5 matching bases. Deletions cut 1 base from V and 4 bases from J, with 14 bases between. Germline-derived CDR1 and CDR2 are MGHRA and YSYEKL. The CDR3 loop spans 16 amino acids. In DNA, the CDR3 is TGCGCCAGCAGCCAAGGCCCAGGGCGAGGGGGAAACACCATATATTTT. This gives the protein CASSQGPGRGGNTIYF.

The chain links TRBV27 to TRBJ2-5, with D possibly being TRBD1 (5 bases). The CDR3 is 16 residues long. Trimming removed 4 bases at V and 5 bases at J, with 20 bases between. Per the germline V gene, CDR1 is MNHEY and CDR2 is SMNVEV (reference sequence). The CDR3 DNA reads as TGTGCCAGCAGTTCCACCGGCAGGGAAATATGGGAGACCCAGTACTTC. Translated: CASSSTGREIWETQYF.